This entry is about one T cell receptor beta chain. Antigen unknown. These data originate in a study of T cells after yellow fever vaccination. The study, taken as a whole, reports: Peaking on day 5 versus 15, the secondary response was faster but weaker. Most primary-vaccination clones reappeared after the booster (less than 98% CD4, 75% to 90% CD8).

Conversion of TCR transcripts into cDNA relied on 5'RACE template switching, which added a universal primer site and UMIs. TCRdb re-analysed the 5' RACE reads in MiXCR, keeping a single row per CDR3 protein. Counted here are roughly 320,000 distinct CDR3 sequences, approximately 12% occurring once; the ten biggest clones make up about 3%. CDR1 KGHSH and CDR2 LQKENI come from the germline V gene. This CDR3 is built from 17 residues. Between the trimmed V and J ends, which lost 3 bases and 0 bases, there was a span of 15 bases. This clonotype originated in a man aged 18-30 years who received the YFV17D yellow fever vaccine. This specimen was CD4+ T cells sorted from PBMCs, taken 45 days after the yellow fever booster vaccination. The chain is built from TRBV18 and TRBJ1-5, with D maybe TRBD1 (6 bases). CDR3 bases: TGTGCCAGCTCACCCGGGGGGGCCGCCTATAGCAATCAGCCCCAGCATTTT. Amino acid sequence: CASSPGGAAYSNQPQHF.